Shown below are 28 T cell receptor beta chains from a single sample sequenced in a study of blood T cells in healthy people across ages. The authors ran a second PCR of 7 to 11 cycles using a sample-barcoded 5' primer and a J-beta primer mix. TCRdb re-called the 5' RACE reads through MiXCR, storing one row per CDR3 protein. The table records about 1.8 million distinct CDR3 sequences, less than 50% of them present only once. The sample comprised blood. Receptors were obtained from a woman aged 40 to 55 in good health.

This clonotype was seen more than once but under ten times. DNA of the CDR3: TGTGCCAGCAGCAACCGCGGGGGGGGCACAGATACGCAGTATTTT. Encoded protein: CASSNRGGGTDTQYF. This rearrangement joins TRBV11-2 to TRBJ2-3, with 9 bases lining up with TRBD2. This CDR3 region has 15 residues. Per germline, CDR1 SGHAT and CDR2 FQNNGV. The V and J ends lost 5 bases and 1 base, in that order; junction bases with no gene match: 4.

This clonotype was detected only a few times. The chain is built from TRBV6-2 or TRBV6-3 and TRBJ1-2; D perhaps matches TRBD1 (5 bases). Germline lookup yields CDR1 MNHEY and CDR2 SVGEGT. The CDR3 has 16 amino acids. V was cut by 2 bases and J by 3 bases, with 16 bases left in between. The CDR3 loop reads CASSYGAGVGDYGYTF. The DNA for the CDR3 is TGTGCCAGCAGTTACGGGGCTGGAGTTGGGGACTATGGCTACACCTTC.

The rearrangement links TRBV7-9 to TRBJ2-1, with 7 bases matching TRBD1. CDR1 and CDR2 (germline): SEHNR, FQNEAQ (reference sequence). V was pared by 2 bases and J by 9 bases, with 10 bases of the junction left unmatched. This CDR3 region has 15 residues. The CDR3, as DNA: TGTGCCAGCAGCTTATATATTTCGGGACAGCCTGAGCAGTTCTTC. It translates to CASSLYISGQPEQFF.

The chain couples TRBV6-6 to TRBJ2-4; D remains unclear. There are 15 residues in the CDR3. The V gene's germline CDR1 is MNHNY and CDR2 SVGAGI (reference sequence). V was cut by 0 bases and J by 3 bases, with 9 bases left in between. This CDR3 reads CASSYSEKDKNIQYF. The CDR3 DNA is TGTGCCAGCAGTTACTCAGAAAAAGACAAAAACATTCAGTACTTC.

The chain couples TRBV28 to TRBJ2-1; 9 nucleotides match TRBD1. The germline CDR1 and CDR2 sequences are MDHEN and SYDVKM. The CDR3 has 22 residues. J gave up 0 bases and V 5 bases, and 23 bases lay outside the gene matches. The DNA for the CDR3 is TGTGCCAGCAGTCTCCCCCATCCGCCGGGACAGGGAAGTAGGTACTCCTACAATGAGCAGTTCTTC. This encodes CASSLPHPPGQGSRYSYNEQFF.

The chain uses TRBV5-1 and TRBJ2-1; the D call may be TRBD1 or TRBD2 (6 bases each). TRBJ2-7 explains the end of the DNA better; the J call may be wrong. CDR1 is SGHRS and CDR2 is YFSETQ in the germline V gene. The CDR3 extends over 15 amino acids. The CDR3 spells CASSPGRGPYNEQYF. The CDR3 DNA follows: TGCGCCAGCAGCCCTGGTCGGGGGCCCTACAATGAGCAGTACTTC.

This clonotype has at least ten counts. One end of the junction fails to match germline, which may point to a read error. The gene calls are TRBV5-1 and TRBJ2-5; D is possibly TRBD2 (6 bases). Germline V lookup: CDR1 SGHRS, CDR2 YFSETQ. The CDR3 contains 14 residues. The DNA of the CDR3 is TGTGCCAGCAGCTTAGCGGCAGGGCAAGAGACCCAGTACTTC. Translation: CASSLAAGQETQYF.

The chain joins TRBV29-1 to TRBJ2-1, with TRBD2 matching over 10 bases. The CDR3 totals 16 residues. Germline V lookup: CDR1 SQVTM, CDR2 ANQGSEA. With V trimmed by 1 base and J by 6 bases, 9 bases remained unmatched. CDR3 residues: CSVEGVAGGFGNEQFF. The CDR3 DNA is TGCAGCGTTGAAGGTGTAGCGGGGGGTTTCGGCAATGAGCAGTTCTTC.

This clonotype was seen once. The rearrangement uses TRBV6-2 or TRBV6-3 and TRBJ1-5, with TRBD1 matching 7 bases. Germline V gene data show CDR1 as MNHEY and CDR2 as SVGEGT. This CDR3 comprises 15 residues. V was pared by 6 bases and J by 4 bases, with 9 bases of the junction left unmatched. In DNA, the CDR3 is TGTGCCAGCAGAACCCAAGGACAGGTAAATCAGCCCCAGCATTTT. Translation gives CASRTQGQVNQPQHF.

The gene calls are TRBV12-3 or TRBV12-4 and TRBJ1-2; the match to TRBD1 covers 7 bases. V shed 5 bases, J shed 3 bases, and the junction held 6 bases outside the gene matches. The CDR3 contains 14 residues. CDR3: CASSPTGTHYGYTF. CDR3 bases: TGTGCCAGCAGTCCGACAGGGACTCACTATGGCTACACCTTC.

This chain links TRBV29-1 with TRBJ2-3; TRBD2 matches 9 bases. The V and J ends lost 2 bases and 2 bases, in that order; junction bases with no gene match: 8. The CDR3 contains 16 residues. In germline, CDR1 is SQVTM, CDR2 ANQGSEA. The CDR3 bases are TGCAGCGTTGAACTGCCTAGCGGGGATATCACAGATACGCAGTATTTT. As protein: CSVELPSGDITDTQYF.

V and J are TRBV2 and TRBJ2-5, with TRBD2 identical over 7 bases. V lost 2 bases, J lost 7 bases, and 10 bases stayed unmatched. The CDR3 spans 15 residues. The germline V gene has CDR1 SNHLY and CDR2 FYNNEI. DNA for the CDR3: TGTGCCAGCAGTGAAACGACGGGGGGAATGGCGACCCAGTACTTC. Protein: CASSETTGGMATQYF.

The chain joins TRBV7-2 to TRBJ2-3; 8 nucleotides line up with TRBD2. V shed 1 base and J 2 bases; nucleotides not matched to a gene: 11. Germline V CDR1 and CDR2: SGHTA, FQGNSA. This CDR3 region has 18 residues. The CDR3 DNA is TGTGCCAGCAGCTTAGGAGGGCGGGGGGCCCCTTCCACAGATACGCAGTATTTT. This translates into CASSLGGRGAPSTDTQYF.

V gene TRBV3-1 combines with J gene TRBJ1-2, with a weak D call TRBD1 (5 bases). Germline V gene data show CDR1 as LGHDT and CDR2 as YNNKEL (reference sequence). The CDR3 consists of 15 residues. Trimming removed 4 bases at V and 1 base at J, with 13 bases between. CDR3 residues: CASSPGRFFNYGYTF. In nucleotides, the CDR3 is TGTGCCAGCAGCCCGGGACGGTTCTTTAACTATGGCTACACCTTC.

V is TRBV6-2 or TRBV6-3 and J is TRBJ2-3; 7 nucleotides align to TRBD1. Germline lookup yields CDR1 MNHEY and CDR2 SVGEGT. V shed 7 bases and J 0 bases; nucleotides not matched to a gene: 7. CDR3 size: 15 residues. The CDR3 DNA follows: TGTGCCAGCACCCAGGACAGGCTGAGCACAGATACGCAGTATTTT. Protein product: CASTQDRLSTDTQYF.

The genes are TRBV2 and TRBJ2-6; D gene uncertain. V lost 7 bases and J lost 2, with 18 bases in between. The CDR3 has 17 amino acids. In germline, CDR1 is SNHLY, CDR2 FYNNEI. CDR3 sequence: CASIGFLQFTGANVLTF. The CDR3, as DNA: TGTGCCAGCATTGGTTTCCTACAATTCACTGGGGCCAACGTCCTGACTTTC.

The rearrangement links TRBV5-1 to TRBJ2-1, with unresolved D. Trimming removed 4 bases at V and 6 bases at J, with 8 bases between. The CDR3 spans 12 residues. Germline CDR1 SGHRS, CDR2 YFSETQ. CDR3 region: CASSQNSNEQFF. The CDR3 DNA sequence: TGCGCCAGCAGCCAAAACAGCAATGAGCAGTTCTTC. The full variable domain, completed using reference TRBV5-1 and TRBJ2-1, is KAGVTQTPRYLIKTRGQQVTLSCSPISGHRSVSWYQQTPGQGLQFLFEYFSETQRNKGNFPGRFSGRQFSNSRSEMNVSTLELGDSALYLCASSQNSNEQFFGPGTRLTVL.

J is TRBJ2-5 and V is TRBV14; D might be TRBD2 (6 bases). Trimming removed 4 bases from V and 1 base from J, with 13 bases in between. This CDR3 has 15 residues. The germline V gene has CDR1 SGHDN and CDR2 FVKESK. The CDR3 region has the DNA TGTGCCAGCAGCCGGGCGGGGCCCTTCCAAGAGACCCAGTACTTC. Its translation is CASSRAGPFQETQYF.

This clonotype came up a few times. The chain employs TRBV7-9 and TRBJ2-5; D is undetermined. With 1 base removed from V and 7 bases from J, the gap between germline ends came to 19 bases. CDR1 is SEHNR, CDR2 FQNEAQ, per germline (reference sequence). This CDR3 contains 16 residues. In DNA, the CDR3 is TGTGCCAGCAGCTTAGTGGCCCCCGAGAAGGGTGGGACCCAGTACTTC. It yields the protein CASSLVAPEKGGTQYF.

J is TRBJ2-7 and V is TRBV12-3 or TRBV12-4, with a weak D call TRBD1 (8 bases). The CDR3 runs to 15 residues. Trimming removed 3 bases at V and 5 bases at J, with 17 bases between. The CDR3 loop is CASSLGGTGYNEQYF. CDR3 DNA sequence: TGTGCCAGCAGTTTGGGGGGGACAGGCTATAACGAGCAGTACTTC.

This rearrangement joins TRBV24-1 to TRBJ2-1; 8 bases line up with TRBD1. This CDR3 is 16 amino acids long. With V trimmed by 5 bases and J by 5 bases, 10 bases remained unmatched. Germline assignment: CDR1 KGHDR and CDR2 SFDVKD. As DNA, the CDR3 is TGTGCCACCAGTGGGAACGACAGGGGCAGAGACAATGAGCAGTTCTTC. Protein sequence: CATSGNDRGRDNEQFF.

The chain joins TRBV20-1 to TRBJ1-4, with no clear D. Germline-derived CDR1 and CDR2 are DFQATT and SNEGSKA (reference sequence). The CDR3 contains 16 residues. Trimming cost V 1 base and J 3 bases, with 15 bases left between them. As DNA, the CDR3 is TGCAGTGCTAGAGGGGCTTCTGGCAGAGCTAATGAAAAACTGTTTTTT. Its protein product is CSARGASGRANEKLFF.

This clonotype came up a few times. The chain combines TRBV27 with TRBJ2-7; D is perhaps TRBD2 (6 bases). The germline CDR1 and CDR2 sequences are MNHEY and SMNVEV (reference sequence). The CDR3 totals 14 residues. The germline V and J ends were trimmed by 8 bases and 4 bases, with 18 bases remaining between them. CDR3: CASARPGTLYEQYF. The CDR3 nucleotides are TGTGCCAGCGCCCGACCGGGGACTTTATACGAGCAGTACTTC.

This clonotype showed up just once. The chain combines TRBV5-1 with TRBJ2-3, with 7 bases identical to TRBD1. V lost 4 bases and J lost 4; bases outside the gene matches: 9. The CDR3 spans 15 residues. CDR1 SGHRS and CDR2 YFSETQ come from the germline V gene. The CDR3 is CASSPGTARADTQYF. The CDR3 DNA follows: TGCGCCAGCAGCCCGGGGACAGCTCGAGCAGATACGCAGTATTTT.

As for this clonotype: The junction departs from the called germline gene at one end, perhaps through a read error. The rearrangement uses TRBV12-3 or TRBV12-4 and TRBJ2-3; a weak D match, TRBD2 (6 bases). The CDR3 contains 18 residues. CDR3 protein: CASSLGATGSTSTDMQYF. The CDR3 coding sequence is TGTGCCAGCAGCTTAGGGGCTACAGGCAGCACTAGCACAGATATGCAGTATTTT.

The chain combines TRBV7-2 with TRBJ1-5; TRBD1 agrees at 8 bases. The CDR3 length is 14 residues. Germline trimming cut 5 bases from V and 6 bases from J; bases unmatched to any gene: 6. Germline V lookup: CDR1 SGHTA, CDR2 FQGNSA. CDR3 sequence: CASSQSGGSQPQHF. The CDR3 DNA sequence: TGTGCCAGCAGCCAATCAGGGGGCAGTCAGCCCCAGCATTTT. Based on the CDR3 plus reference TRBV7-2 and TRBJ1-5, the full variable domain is GAGVSQSPSNKVTEKGKDVELRCDPISGHTALYWYRQSLGQGLEFLIYFQGNSAPDKSGLPSDRFSAERTGGSVSTLTIQRTQQEDSAVYLCASSQSGGSQPQHFGDGTRLSIL.

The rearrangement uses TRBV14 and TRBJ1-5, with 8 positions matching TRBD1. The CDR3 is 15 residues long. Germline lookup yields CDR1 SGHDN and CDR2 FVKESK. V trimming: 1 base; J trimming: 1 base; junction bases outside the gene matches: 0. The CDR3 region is CASSQGDRSNQPQHF. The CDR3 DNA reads TGTGCCAGCAGCCAAGGGGACAGGAGCAATCAGCCCCAGCATTTT.

The CDR3 DNA is TGTGCCAGCGGATGGATGACTAGCGGGGGTTGGACAGATACGCAGTATTTT. This codes for CASGWMTSGGWTDTQYF. This chain joins TRBV6-2 or TRBV6-3 and TRBJ2-3, with 12 bases identical to TRBD2. There are 17 residues in the CDR3. The germline V gene has CDR1 MNHEY and CDR2 SVGEGT. The trim removed 8 bases at V and 3 bases at J, leaving 12 bases unmatched.